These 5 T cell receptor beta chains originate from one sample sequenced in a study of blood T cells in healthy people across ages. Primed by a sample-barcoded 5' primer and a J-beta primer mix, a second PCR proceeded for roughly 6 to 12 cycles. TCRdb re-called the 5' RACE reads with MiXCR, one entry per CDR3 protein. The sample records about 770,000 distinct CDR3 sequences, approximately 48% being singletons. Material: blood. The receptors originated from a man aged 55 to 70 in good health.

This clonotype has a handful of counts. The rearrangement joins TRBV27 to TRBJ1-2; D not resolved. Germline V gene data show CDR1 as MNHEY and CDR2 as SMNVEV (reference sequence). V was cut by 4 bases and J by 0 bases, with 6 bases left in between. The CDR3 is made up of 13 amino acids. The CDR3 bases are TGTGCCAGCAGTTCTCACTCTAACTATGGCTACACCTTC. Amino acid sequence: CASSSHSNYGYTF.

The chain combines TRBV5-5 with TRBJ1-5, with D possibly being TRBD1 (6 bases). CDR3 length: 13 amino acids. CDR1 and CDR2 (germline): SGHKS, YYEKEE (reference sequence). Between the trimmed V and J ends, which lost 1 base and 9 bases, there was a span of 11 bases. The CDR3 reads CASSLKGDRPQHF. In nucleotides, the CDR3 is TGTGCCAGCAGCTTGAAGGGGGATCGGCCCCAGCATTTT. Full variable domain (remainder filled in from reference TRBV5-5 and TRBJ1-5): DAGVTQSPTHLIKTRGQQVTLRCSPISGHKSVSWYQQVLGQGPQFIFQYYEKEERGRGNFPDRFSARQFPNYSSELNVNALLLGDSALYLCASSLKGDRPQHFGDGTRLSIL.

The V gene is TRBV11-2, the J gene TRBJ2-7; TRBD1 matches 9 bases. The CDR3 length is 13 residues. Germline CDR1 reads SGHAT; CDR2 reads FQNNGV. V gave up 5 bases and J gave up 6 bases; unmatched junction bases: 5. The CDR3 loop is CASSRDREGEQYF. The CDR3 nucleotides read TGTGCCAGCAGCCGGGACAGGGAAGGCGAGCAGTACTTC.

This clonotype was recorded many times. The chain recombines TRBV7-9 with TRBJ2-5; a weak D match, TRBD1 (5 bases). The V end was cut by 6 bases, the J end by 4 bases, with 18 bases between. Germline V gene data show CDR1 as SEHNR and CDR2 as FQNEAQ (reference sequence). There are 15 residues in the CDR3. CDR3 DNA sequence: TGTGCCAGCAGAACGACAGCGACCCCGATAGAGACCCAGTACTTC. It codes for CASRTTATPIETQYF.

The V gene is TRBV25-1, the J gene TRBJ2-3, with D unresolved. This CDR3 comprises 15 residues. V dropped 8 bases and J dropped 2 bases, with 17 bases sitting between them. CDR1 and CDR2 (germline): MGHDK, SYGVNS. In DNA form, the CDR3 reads TGTGCCAGCGAGCAAGACACTCACAACACAGATACGCAGTATTTT. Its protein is CASEQDTHNTDTQYF.